This is a list of T cell receptor beta chains from one sample in a study of radiation and T cells in renal cell carcinoma. Clones were sequenced by immunoSEQ multiplex PCR, and TCRdb holds only the in-frame ones, with some missing. Counted here are about 140,000 clones, 70% to 90% occurring once; the ten biggest clones make up roughly 25%. The sequencing here drew on blood, taken from a patient whose treatment included radiotherapy and nephrectomy. Source of these receptors: a woman between 45 and 60 years old with renal cell carcinoma. Both conserved end residues are part of each CDR3. A D gene is named only where the DNA matches it firmly. Where a row states a size, it is once, few, many or the class of an expanded clone; other rows omit it.

j_call d_call clone_size v_call cdr3_length cdr3_aa cdr3_nt
TRBJ2-7 - - TRBV6-1 13 CATTLATDYEQYF TGTGCCACAACTCTAGCGACTGACTACGAGCAGTACTTC
TRBJ1-6 - - TRBV7-2 15 CASSLDAGSNSPLHF TGTGCCAGCAGCTTAGATGCAGGGAGCAATTCACCCCTCCACTTT
TRBJ2-6 - - TRBV28 15 CASSLVGTGANVLTF TGTGCCAGCAGTTTAGTGGGTACTGGGGCCAACGTCCTGACTTTC
TRBJ2-1 TRBD2 - TRBV9 16 CASSVSLSGGADEQFF TGTGCCAGCAGCGTAAGTCTTAGCGGGGGGGCCGATGAGCAGTTCTTC
TRBJ2-1 TRBD2 - TRBV9 15 CASSVVGLAANEQFF TGTGCCAGCAGCGTAGTGGGACTAGCTGCAAATGAGCAGTTCTTC
TRBJ2-1 - - TRBV2 15 CASSGSRGPYNEQFF TGTGCCAGCAGTGGTTCTCGGGGGCCCTACAATGAGCAGTTCTTC
TRBJ1-2 - - TRBV5-4 13 CASSPAAGYGYTF TGTGCCAGCAGCCCAGCCGCGGGGTATGGCTACACCTTC
TRBJ1-3 - - TRBV7-9 14 CASSLVADGNTIYF TGTGCCAGCAGCTTAGTGGCAGATGGAAACACCATATATTTT
TRBJ1-2 - - TRBV30 12 CAWLGGAPGYTF TGTGCCTGGTTGGGAGGGGCGCCTGGCTACACCTTC
TRBJ1-5 - few TRBV7-3 13 CASSLSSNQPQHF TGTGCCAGCAGCTTATCCAGCAATCAGCCCCAGCATTTT
TRBJ1-2 - - TRBV5-1 14 CASSLGGYNYGYTF TGCGCCAGCAGCTTGGGCGGATATAACTATGGCTACACCTTC
TRBJ2-5 - - TRBV7-8 13 CASSLYLGETQYF TGTGCCAGCAGCTTATATCTGGGGGAGACCCAGTACTTC
TRBJ1-1 - few TRBV5-7 18 CASSCAGEGVPVNTEAFF TGTGCCAGCAGCTGTGCCGGTGAAGGGGTCCCGGTGAACACTGAAGCTTTCTTT
TRBJ2-7 TRBD2 - TRBV7-2 16 CASSLGGSGLTYEQYF TGTGCCAGCAGCTTAGGGGGTAGCGGGTTAACCTACGAGCAGTACTTC
TRBJ2-1 - - TRBV7-3 11 CASSSAYEQFF TGTGCCAGCAGCTCGGCATATGAGCAGTTCTTC
TRBJ1-6 - - TRBV5-5 18 CASSFGTQASSYNSPLHF TGTGCCAGCAGCTTTGGGACACAGGCGAGCTCCTATAATTCACCCCTCCACTTT
TRBJ2-1 - - TRBV5-4 11 CASSLYNEQFF TGTGCCAGCAGCCTATACAATGAGCAGTTCTTC
TRBJ1-1 - - TRBV7-8 14 CASSLGGWGTEAFF TGTGCCAGCAGCCTCGGGGGGTGGGGCACTGAAGCTTTCTTT
TRBJ2-3 TRBD2 - TRBV5-6 18 CASTHGLAGGPSTDTQYF TGTGCCAGCACCCACGGTCTAGCGGGGGGCCCCAGCACAGATACGCAGTATTTT
TRBJ2-1 - - TRBV18 16 CASSPAQRAADNEQFF TGTGCCAGCTCACCAGCGCAGAGAGCCGCAGACAATGAGCAGTTCTTC
TRBJ1-2 - - TRBV5-4 14 CASSLEQDNYGYTF TGTGCCAGCAGCTTGGAACAAGATAACTATGGCTACACCTTC
TRBJ1-1 TRBD1 - TRBV6-6 13 CASIRQGPTEAFF TGTGCCAGCATTCGACAGGGGCCCACTGAAGCTTTCTTT
TRBJ2-7 - - TRBV28 12 CASRVSSYEQYF TGTGCCAGCAGGGTTAGCTCCTACGAGCAGTACTTC
TRBJ2-5 - - TRBV7-9 12 CASTTVQETQYF TGTGCCAGCACGACGGTACAAGAGACCCAGTACTTC
TRBJ1-4 - once TRBV9 16 CASSASHGTTNEKLFF TGTGCCAGCAGCGCCTCCCACGGAACAACTAATGAAAAACTGTTTTTT
TRBJ2-3 - - TRBV5-6 16 CASSLVSRERADTQYF TGTGCCAGCAGCTTGGTGAGCAGGGAAAGGGCAGATACGCAGTATTTT
TRBJ1-1 - - TRBV10-3 12 CAISESTYAAFF TGTGCCATCAGTGAGTCTACGTATGCGGCTTTCTTT
TRBJ2-2 TRBD2 - TRBV9 17 CASSAGTSVMNTGELFF TGTGCCAGCAGCGCCGGGACTAGCGTGATGAACACCGGGGAGCTGTTTTTT
TRBJ2-1 - - TRBV18 14 CASSPLGERNEQFF TGTGCCAGCTCACCACTGGGGGAGCGGAATGAGCAGTTCTTC
TRBJ2-1 TRBD2 - TRBV9 16 CASSVGGTSAYNEQFF TGTGCCAGCAGCGTAGGAGGGACTAGCGCCTACAATGAGCAGTTCTTC
TRBJ1-1 - - TRBV5-4 12 CASKRGNTEAFF TGTGCCAGCAAGAGGGGCAACACTGAAGCTTTCTTT
TRBJ2-7 TRBD2 - TRBV11-3 15 CASSIRLAGMYEQYF TGTGCCAGCAGCATTAGACTAGCGGGAATGTACGAGCAGTACTTC
TRBJ1-2 - - TRBV9 13 CASSAGRDYGYTF TGTGCCAGCAGCGCCGGACGGGACTATGGCTACACCTTC
TRBJ2-7 TRBD2 - TRBV7-2 19 CASSLSSRRLAGPSYEQYF TGTGCCAGCAGCTTATCGTCGAGGAGGCTAGCGGGACCCTCCTACGAGCAGTACTTC
TRBJ1-6 - - TRBV27 12 CASSLNNSPLHF TGTGCCAGCAGTTTGAATAATTCACCCCTCCACTTT
TRBJ2-1 - - TRBV9 14 CASSPRHTYNEQFF TGTGCCAGCAGCCCCAGACACACCTACAATGAGCAGTTCTTC
TRBJ2-7 - - TRBV19 15 CASSAAADSSYEQYF TGTGCCAGTAGTGCGGCGGCAGATAGCTCCTACGAGCAGTACTTC
TRBJ2-2 - - TRBV11-3 17 CASSLRGGSANTGELFF TGTGCCAGCAGCCTTAGAGGGGGTAGCGCGAACACCGGGGAGCTGTTTTTT
TRBJ1-1 - - TRBV2 12 CASSDFVTEAFF TGTGCCAGCAGTGACTTTGTCACTGAAGCTTTCTTT
TRBJ2-3 - - TRBV25-1 13 CASSPRFTDTQYF TGTGCCAGCAGTCCGCGATTCACAGATACGCAGTATTTT
TRBJ1-1 - - TRBV4-3 15 CASSQDPQEGTEAFF TGCGCCAGCAGCCAAGATCCTCAAGAGGGCACTGAAGCTTTCTTT
TRBJ1-1 - - TRBV11-2 15 CASSSRPELNTEAFF TGTGCCAGCAGCTCCCGTCCAGAACTGAACACTGAAGCTTTCTTT
TRBJ2-3 - - TRBV28 13 CASSLGRTDTQYF TGTGCCAGCAGTCTCGGCCGCACAGATACGCAGTATTTT
TRBJ1-1 - once TRBV7-9 13 CASSLTLATEAFF TGTGCCAGCAGCTTAACTCTTGCCACTGAAGCTTTCTTT
TRBJ2-5 TRBD2 - TRBV9 15 CASSWASGVQGPQYF TGTGCCAGCAGTTGGGCTAGCGGGGTCCAAGGACCCCAGTACTTC
TRBJ2-7 TRBD1 - TRBV28 14 CASRPGQLSYEQYF TGTGCCAGCAGACCGGGACAGCTCTCCTACGAGCAGTACTTC
TRBJ1-4 - - TRBV5-5 15 CASSFIGATNEKLFF TGTGCCAGCAGCTTTATAGGAGCAACTAATGAAAAACTGTTTTTT
TRBJ2-7 TRBD1 - TRBV9 16 CASSPQTGQGSYEQYF TGTGCCAGCAGCCCTCAAACCGGACAGGGGTCCTACGAGCAGTACTTC
TRBJ1-1 TRBD1 few TRBV4-1 16 CASSQENRGENTEAFF TGCGCCAGCAGCCAAGAAAACAGGGGGGAGAACACTGAAGCTTTCTTT
TRBJ2-7 TRBD2 - TRBV7-9 17 CASSVTGTSGSRYEQYF TGTGCCAGCAGCGTAACCGGGACTAGCGGGAGCAGGTACGAGCAGTACTTC
TRBJ2-5 - - TRBV5-6 15 CASSLRALARETQYF TGTGCCAGCAGCTTGAGGGCACTCGCCCGGGAGACCCAGTACTTC
TRBJ2-7 - few TRBV21-1 15 CASSKGREVSYEQYF TGTGCCAGCAGCAAAGGTCGCGAGGTATCCTACGAGCAGTACTTC
TRBJ2-1 TRBD2 - TRBV10-2 14 CASSGAGEGNEQFF TGCGCCAGCTCCGGAGCGGGAGAAGGGAATGAGCAGTTCTTC
TRBJ2-2 - - TRBV4-3 15 CASSQAPDSVRELFF TGCGCCAGCAGCCAAGCCCCTGATTCCGTCCGCGAGCTGTTTTTT
TRBJ2-4 TRBD1 - TRBV28 13 CASSPGTENIQYF TGTGCCAGCAGTCCGGGGACAGAAAACATTCAGTACTTC
TRBJ1-2 - - TRBV20-1 11 CSATPLGGYTF TGCAGTGCTACCCCCCTTGGAGGCTACACCTTC
TRBJ1-1 - - TRBV30 11 CAWRYRARAFF TGTGCCTGGAGATACAGGGCACGAGCTTTCTTT
TRBJ2-3 - - TRBV11-3 14 CASSLSVSTDTQYF TGTGCCAGCAGCTTGAGTGTTAGCACAGATACGCAGTATTTT
TRBJ1-3 - - TRBV30 14 CAWSFRTAPGTIYF TGTGCCTGGAGTTTCCGGACGGCGCCGGGCACCATATATTTT
TRBJ2-2 - - TRBV5-1 15 CASSLLLWEAGELFF TGCGCCAGCAGCTTGTTGCTATGGGAAGCCGGGGAGCTGTTTTTT